What follows describes a single T cell receptor beta chain. This clonotype was observed once. A read error may be the cause here, since a much bigger clone is one base away. The source of the sample is a study of T cells after yellow fever vaccination (dated by TCRdb to about 2019). As for the study more broadly: Libraries from fractions with low cell numbers were prepared with the SMART-Seq v4 Ultra Low Input RNA kit. To follow T-cell clones before and after both primary and booster YFV17D yellow fever vaccination, bulk TCR alpha and beta repertoires underwent longitudinal sequencing. The cohort comprised two healthy male donors, one aged 18 to 30 and one aged 30 to 40 years. Blood was drawn at multiple timepoints before and after primary and secondary immunization, with bulk PBMC replicates and cell subsets isolated.

TCR cDNA was made using 5'RACE template switching, a step that added a universal primer site and unique molecular identifiers. Priming for cDNA synthesis came from both the TCR alpha and TCR beta constant segments. Libraries were amplified in two PCR steps, with sample barcodes and sequencing adapters added in the second step. Sequencing of the libraries was done on either Illumina HiSeq 2500 (2x100 bp) or NovaSeq (2x150 bp). Per the authors' processing: Demultiplexing of reads and collapsing into UMI consensus sequences were performed with MIGEC, and V(D)J alignment was carried out with MiXCR. Vaccine-responding clonotypes were defined with edgeR using replicate PBMC samples, requiring FDR below 0.01 and a log2 fold change above 5 up to day 15. Each bulk clonotype was labeled CD4 or CD8 based on which sequenced repertoire, CD4 or CD8, contained the clonotype at higher abundance. Clonotypes enriched at least 10-fold in dextramer-positive over dextramer-negative fractions were defined as NS4B-specific, and CD4-biased clonotypes were excluded. TCRdb reprocessed the public reads (quality trimming at Q25 with fastp, clone calling with MiXCR) and kept in-frame beta chains. Merged by CDR3 protein, the rows form single entries marked with the most common genes and DNA. The V and J calls reflect TCRdb's pipeline rather than the authors' work. The sample table lists 100,000 or so distinct CDR3 sequences, about 8.8% of them with a count of one. Of the sample, approximately 17% is held by the ten largest clones.

Including cysteine and phenylalanine, the CDR3 has 15 amino acids. Of the read, only the CDR3 DNA is kept; its 45 bases are in frame from base 1. The CDR1 and CDR2 encoded by the germline V gene are SQVTM and ANQGSEA. The paper as a whole reports these results and caveats: Computational filtering was required because FACS-sorted repertoires could contain abundant contaminating clonotypes from the bulk population. Compared with the primary T-cell response, the secondary T-cell response was faster but weaker, reaching its peak on day 5 rather than on day 15. Because only two donors were included in the study, the extent to which the findings can be generalized is limited. A small share of clonotypes was detected in both CD4 and CD8 compartments, with the overlap likely arising from convergent recombination. After the booster, most of the clones that had expanded following primary vaccination were detected again (roughly 97% of CD4 and around 87% of CD8), which suggests that memory was broadly maintained.

Reading the label with the study, this specimen's treatment or condition is: live attenuated yellow fever vaccine strain. A standard Ficoll-Paque protocol was used to isolate PBMCs from peripheral blood. Epitope-specific CD8 T cells were sorted with a dextramer loaded with the yellow fever NS4B epitope peptide, together with anti-CD3 and anti-CD8 staining. RNA was extracted with TriZol from bulk PBMCs, CD4 and CD8 fractions, and dextramer-positive and dextramer-negative fractions. This specimen consisted of CD8+ T cells not binding an NS4B(214-222) dextramer, sorted from PBMCs, obtained less than 18 days after the first yellow fever vaccination. The sample's cell subset or site, from its label and the paper: NS4B epitope dextramer-negative CD8 T cells. This chain is built from TRBV29-1 and TRBJ2-6, with the D assignment possibly TRBD1 or TRBD2, given 5 matching bases for each. The sequence was collected from a man aged 18 to 30 who received the YFV17D yellow fever vaccine. At the DNA level, the sequence is TGCAGCGTTGAGGACGAGGGATCTGGGGCCAACATCCTGACTTTC. This gives the protein CSVEDEGSGANILTF.